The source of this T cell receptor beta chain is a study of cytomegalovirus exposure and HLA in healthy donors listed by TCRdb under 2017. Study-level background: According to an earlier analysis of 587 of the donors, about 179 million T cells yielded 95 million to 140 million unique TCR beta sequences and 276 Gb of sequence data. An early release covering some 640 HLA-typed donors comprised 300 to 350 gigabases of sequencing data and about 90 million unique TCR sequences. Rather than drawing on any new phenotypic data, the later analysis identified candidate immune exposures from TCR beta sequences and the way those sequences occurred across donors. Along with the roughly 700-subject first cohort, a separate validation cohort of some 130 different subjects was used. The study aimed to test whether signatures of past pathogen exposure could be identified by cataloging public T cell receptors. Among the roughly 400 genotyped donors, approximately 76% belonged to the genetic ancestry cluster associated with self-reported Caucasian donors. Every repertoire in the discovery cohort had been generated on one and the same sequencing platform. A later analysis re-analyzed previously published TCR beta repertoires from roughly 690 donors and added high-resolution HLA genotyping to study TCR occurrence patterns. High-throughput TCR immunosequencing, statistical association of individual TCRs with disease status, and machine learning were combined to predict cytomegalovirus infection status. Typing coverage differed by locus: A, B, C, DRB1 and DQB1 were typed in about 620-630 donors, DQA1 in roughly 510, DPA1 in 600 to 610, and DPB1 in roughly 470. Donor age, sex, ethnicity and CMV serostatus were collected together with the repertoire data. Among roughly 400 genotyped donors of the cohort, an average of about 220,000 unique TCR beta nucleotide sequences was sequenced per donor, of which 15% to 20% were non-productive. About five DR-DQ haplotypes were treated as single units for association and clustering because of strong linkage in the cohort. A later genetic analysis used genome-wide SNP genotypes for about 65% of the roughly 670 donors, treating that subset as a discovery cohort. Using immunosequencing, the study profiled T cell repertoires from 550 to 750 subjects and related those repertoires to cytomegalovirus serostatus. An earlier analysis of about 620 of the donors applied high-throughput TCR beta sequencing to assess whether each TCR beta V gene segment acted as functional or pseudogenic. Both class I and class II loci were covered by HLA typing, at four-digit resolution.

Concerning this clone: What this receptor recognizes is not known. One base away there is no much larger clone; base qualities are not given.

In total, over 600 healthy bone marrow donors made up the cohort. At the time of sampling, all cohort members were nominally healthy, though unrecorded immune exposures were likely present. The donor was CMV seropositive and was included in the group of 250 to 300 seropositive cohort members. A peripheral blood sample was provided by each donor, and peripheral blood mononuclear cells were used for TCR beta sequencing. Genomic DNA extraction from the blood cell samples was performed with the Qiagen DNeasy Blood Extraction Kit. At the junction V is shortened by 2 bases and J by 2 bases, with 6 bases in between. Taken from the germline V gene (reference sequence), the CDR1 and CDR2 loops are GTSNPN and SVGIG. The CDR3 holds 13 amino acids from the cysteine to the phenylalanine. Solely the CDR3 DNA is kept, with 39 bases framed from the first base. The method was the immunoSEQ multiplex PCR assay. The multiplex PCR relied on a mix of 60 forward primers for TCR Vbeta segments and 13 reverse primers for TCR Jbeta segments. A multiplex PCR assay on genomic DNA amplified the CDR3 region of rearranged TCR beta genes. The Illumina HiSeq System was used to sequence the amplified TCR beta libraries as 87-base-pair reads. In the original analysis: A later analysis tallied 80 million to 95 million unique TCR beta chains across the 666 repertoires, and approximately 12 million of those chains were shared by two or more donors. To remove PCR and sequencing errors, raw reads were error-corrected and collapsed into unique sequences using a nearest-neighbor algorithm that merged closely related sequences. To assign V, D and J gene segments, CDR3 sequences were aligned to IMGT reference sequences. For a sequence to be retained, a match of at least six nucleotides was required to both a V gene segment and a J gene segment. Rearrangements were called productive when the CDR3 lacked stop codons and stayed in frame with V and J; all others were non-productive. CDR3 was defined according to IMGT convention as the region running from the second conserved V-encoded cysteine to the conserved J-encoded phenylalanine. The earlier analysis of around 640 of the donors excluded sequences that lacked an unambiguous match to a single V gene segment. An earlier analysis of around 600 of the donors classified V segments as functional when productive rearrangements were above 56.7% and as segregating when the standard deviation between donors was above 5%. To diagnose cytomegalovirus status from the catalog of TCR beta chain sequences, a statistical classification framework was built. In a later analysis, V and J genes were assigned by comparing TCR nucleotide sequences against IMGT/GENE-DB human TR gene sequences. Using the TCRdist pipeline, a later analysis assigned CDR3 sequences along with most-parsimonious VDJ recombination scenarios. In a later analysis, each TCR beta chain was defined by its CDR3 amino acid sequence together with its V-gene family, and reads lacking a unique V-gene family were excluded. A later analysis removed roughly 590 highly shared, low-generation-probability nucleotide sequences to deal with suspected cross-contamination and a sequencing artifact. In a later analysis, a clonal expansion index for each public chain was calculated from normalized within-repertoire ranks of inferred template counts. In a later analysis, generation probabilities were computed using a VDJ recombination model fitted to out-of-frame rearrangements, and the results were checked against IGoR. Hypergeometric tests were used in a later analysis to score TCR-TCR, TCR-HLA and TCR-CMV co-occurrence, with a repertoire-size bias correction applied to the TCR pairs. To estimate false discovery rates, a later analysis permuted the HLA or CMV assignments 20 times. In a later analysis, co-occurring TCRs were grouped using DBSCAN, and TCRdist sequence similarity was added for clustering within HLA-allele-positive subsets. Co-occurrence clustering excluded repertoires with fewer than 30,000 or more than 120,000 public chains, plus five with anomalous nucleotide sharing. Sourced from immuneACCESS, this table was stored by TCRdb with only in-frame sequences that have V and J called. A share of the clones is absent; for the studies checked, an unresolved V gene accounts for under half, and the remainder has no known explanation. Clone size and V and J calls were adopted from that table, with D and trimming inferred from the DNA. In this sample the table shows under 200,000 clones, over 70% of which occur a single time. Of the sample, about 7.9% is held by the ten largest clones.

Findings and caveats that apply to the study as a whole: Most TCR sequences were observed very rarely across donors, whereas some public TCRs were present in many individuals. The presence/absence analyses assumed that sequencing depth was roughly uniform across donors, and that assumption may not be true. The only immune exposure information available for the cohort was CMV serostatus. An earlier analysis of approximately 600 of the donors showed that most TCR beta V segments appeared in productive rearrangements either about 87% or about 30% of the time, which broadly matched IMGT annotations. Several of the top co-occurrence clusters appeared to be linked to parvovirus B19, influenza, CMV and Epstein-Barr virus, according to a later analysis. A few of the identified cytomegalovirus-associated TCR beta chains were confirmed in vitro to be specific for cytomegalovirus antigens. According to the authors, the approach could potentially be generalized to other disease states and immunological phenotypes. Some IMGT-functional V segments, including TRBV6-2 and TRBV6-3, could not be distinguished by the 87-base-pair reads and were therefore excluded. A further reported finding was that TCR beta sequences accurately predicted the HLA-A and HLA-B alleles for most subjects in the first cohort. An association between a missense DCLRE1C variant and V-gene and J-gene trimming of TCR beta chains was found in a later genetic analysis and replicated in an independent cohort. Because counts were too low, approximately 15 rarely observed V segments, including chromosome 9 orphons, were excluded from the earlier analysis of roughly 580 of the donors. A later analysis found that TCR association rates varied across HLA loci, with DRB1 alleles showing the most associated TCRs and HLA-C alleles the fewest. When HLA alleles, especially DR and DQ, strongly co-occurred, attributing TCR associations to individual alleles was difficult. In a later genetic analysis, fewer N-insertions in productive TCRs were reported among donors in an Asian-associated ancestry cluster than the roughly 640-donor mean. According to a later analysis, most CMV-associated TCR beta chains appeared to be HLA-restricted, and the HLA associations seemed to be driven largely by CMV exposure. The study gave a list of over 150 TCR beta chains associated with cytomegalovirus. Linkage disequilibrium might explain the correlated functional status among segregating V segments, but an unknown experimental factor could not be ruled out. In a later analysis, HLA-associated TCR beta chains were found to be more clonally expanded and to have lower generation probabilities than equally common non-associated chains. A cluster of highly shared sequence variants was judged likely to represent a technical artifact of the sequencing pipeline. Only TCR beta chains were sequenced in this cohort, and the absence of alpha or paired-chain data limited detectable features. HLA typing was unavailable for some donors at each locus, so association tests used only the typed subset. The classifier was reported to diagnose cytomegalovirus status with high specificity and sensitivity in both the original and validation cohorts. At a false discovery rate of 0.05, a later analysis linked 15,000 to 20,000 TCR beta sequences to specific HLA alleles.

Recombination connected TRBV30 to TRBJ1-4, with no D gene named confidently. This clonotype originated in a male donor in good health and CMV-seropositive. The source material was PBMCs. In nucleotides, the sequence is TGTGCCTGGAGTATCCGGACTAATGAAAAACTGTTTTTT. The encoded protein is CAWSIRTNEKLFF.